These 22 T cell receptor beta chains share one sample of origin, sequenced in a study of beta chain features in type 1 diabetes. For these receptors, no antigen is known. As every portion of the isolated RNA was reverse transcribed, the sequencing read expressed TCRB transcripts. Profiled with immunoSEQ multiplex PCR; TCRdb holds only in-frame clones, not every one. In the table there are 40,000 to 55,000 clones, roughly 48% of which are singletons. General study results and limits: In every one of the four CD4+ subsets, TCRB CDR3s were moderately but significantly shorter in Type 1 diabetes patients.

The source material was stem cell memory CD4+ T cells from blood. Source of these receptors: a man younger than 40 with type 1 diabetes.

The gene calls are TRBV28 and TRBJ2-7; D is unresolved. The V end was cut by 6 bases, the J end by 2 bases, with 11 bases between. There are 13 residues in the CDR3. CDR1 MDHEN and CDR2 SYDVKM come from the germline V gene. In DNA, the CDR3 is TGTGCCAGCAGAATAGCCAGTACCTACGAGCAGTACTTC. This encodes CASRIASTYEQYF.

This clone turned up a few times. V is TRBV5-1 and J is TRBJ2-7; 7 bases line up with TRBD2. The CDR3 totals 14 residues. V lost 5 bases, J lost 3 bases, and 8 bases stayed unmatched. Germline loops: CDR1 SGHRS, CDR2 YFSETQ. The CDR3 DNA follows: TGCGCCAGCAGACCCGGGACTAACTTCTACGAGCAGTACTTC. This sequence encodes CASRPGTNFYEQYF.

The genes are TRBV5-1 and TRBJ2-7, with 7 bases lining up with TRBD1. From germline, CDR1 is SGHRS and CDR2 YFSETQ. The ends lost 4 bases at V and 7 bases at J; junction bases unmatched: 5. This CDR3 is built from 12 residues. The chain's CDR3 is CASSTQGYEQYF. CDR3 nucleotide sequence: TGCGCCAGCAGCACACAGGGGTATGAGCAGTACTTC.

CDR3 sequence reads: CASRWGGGMNTEAFF. CDR3 nucleotide sequence: TGCGCCAGCAGGTGGGGCGGGGGGATGAACACTGAAGCTTTCTTT. The chain is built from TRBV5-1 and TRBJ1-1, with a weak D call TRBD1 (5 bases). This CDR3 has 15 amino acids. The V end was cut by 5 bases, the J end by 0 bases, with 14 bases between. Germline CDR1 is SGHRS and CDR2 is YFSETQ. Supplemented by reference TRBV5-1 and TRBJ1-1, the full variable domain reads KAGVTQTPRYLIKTRGQQVTLSCSPISGHRSVSWYQQTPGQGLQFLFEYFSETQRNKGNFPGRFSGRQFSNSRSEMNVSTLELGDSALYLCASRWGGGMNTEAFFGQGTRLTVV.

A few counts support this clone. The chain joins TRBV10-3 to TRBJ2-7; 15 bases are shared with TRBD2. The CDR3 extends over 17 amino acids. CDR1 ENHRY and CDR2 SYGVKD come from the germline V gene. V trimming: 6 bases; J trimming: 1 base; junction bases outside the gene matches: 7. DNA of the CDR3: TGTGCCATCAGGCCCTCCGGGACTAGCGGGAGGTCCTACGAGCAGTACTTC. This gives the protein CAIRPSGTSGRSYEQYF.

The chain recombines TRBV9 with TRBJ2-1; 7 bases fit TRBD1. CDR1 is SGDLS, CDR2 YYNGEE, per germline. The CDR3 is 15 amino acids. V was clipped by 2 bases and J by 2 bases; unmatched bases: 4. The CDR3 here is CASSVTGFTYNEQFF. The CDR3 nucleotides read TGTGCCAGCAGCGTGACAGGGTTTACCTACAATGAGCAGTTCTTC.

The table lists this clone with a few counts. The gene calls are TRBV23-1 and TRBJ2-7, with TRBD1 matching 9 bases. TRBV23-1 qualifies as an ORF whose function is uncertain. This CDR3 region has 15 residues. J was trimmed by 6 bases and V by 5 bases; bases with no gene match: 11. DNA for the CDR3: TGCGCCAGCAGTTCGAGGGACAGGGAAAAAGGCGAGCAGTACTTC. Residues: CASSSRDREKGEQYF.

The rearrangement uses TRBV19 and TRBJ2-1; D is uncertain. The V gene lost 7 bases and the J gene lost 9 bases, with 10 bases spanning the gap. Germline V lookup: CDR1 LNHDA, CDR2 SQIVND (reference sequence). This CDR3 has 11 amino acids. The CDR3 DNA reads TGTGCCAGTACCATGACGGGTGAGCAGTTCTTC. Its translation: CASTMTGEQFF.

This clone came up a few times. The rearrangement uses TRBV4-3 and TRBJ2-7; 9 bases are shared with TRBD1. The junction had 3 bases not matched to a gene; V was cut back by 4 bases and J by 5 bases. The germline gives CDR1 LGHNA, CDR2 YSLEER. This CDR3 has 13 amino acids. The CDR3 spells CASSLGQGHEQYF. CDR3 DNA: TGCGCCAGCAGCCTGGGACAGGGCCACGAGCAGTACTTC.

This clone was seen a few times. The V call is TRBV19, the J call TRBJ2-6; D call uncertain. Germline V gene data show CDR1 as LNHDA and CDR2 as SQIVND (reference sequence). This CDR3 region has 15 residues. Between the trimmed V and J ends, which lost 7 bases and 0 bases, there was a span of 10 bases. CDR3 protein: CASKEFLSGANVLTF. The CDR3 nucleotides read TGTGCCAGTAAGGAGTTCCTCTCTGGGGCCAACGTCCTGACTTTC.

The rearrangement links TRBV28 to TRBJ1-2; D is possibly TRBD1 (6 bases). The germline CDR1 and CDR2 sequences are MDHEN and SYDVKM. The CDR3 covers 17 residues. Trimming pared 5 bases from V and 0 bases from J, leaving 19 bases between. Here the CDR3 DNA reads TGTGCCAGCAGTGTAGGGGGACATGCCGGAGCTAACTATGGCTACACCTTC. It translates to CASSVGGHAGANYGYTF.

V and J are TRBV27 and TRBJ2-5, with 10 bases fitting TRBD2. CDR1 and CDR2 from the germline V gene are MNHEY and SMNVEV (reference sequence). With V trimmed by 5 bases and J by 5 bases, 11 bases remained unmatched. The CDR3 loop spans 16 amino acids. The CDR3, as DNA: TGTGCCAGCAGTCACCTCAGCGGGAGGGCCACGGAGACCCAGTACTTC. Its protein is CASSHLSGRATETQYF.

This clone has just a few counts. J is TRBJ2-1 and V is TRBV30, with D unclear. Trimming removed 1 base from V and 4 bases from J, with 11 bases in between. The germline V gene has CDR1 GTSNPN and CDR2 SVGIG (reference sequence). The CDR3 consists of 14 residues. The DNA for the CDR3 is TGTGCCTGGAGTGGGCTTTCCATATACAATGAGCAGTTCTTC. Protein sequence: CAWSGLSIYNEQFF. The full variable domain, its missing parts supplied by reference TRBV30 and TRBJ2-1, is SQTIHQWPATLVQPVGSPLSLECTVEGTSNPNLYWYRQAAGRGLQLLFYSVGIGQISSEVPQNLSASRPQDRQFILSSKKLLLSDSGFYLCAWSGLSIYNEQFFGPGTRLTVL.

The J gene is TRBJ2-3, the V gene TRBV18; perhaps TRBD2 as D (6 bases). The V gene lost 2 bases and the J gene lost 2 bases, with 14 bases spanning the gap. Per germline, CDR1 KGHSH and CDR2 LQKENI. The CDR3 totals 16 residues. CDR3 DNA: TGTGCCAGCTCACCATATAGCGGAATAACCACAGATACGCAGTATTTT. Residues: CASSPYSGITTDTQYF.

The V gene is TRBV28, the J gene TRBJ1-5, with D maybe TRBD1 (5 bases). V lost 4 bases and J lost 4, with 8 bases in between. The CDR3 covers 13 residues. Germline V gene data show CDR1 as MDHEN and CDR2 as SYDVKM. CDR3 nucleotide sequence: TGTGCCAGCAGTTCCGGACATAATCAGCCCCAGCATTTT. It specifies CASSSGHNQPQHF.

The table lists this clone with a few counts. The chain carries TRBV5-1 and TRBJ2-1, with 11 bases aligning to TRBD2. With 1 base clipped from V and 5 bases from J, the junction kept 5 bases outside the gene matches. The length of the CDR3 is 16 residues. The germline CDR1 and CDR2 sequences are SGHRS and YFSETQ. The chain's CDR3 is CASSLLAGGPNNEQFF. The CDR3, as DNA: TGCGCCAGCAGCTTGTTAGCGGGAGGGCCGAACAATGAGCAGTTCTTC. Variable domain in full (rest from reference TRBV5-1 and TRBJ2-1): KAGVTQTPRYLIKTRGQQVTLSCSPISGHRSVSWYQQTPGQGLQFLFEYFSETQRNKGNFPGRFSGRQFSNSRSEMNVSTLELGDSALYLCASSLLAGGPNNEQFFGPGTRLTVL.

The CDR3 region is CASSRTTGGDGYTF. The CDR3 bases are TGTGCCAGCAGTCGCACGACAGGGGGCGATGGCTACACCTTC. V usage is TRBV6-6 and J usage is TRBJ1-2; 10 nucleotides match TRBD1. V lost 5 bases, J lost 6 bases, and 6 bases stayed unmatched. CDR1 and CDR2 (germline): MNHNY, SVGAGI (reference sequence). CDR3 length equals 14 residues.

The V call is TRBV7-3, the J call TRBJ1-1; 7 nucleotides align to TRBD1. Losses at the gene ends were 3 bases for V and 1 base for J; bases not matched to a gene: 5. Germline loops: CDR1 SGHTA, CDR2 FQGTGA. There are 15 residues in the CDR3. The CDR3, as DNA: TGTGCCAGCAGCTTTACAGGGGCGAAGAACACTGAAGCTTTCTTT. The encoded protein is CASSFTGAKNTEAFF.

V and J are TRBV27 and TRBJ1-2; 7 bases line up with TRBD1. V dropped 8 bases and J dropped 0; count of bases not matched to a gene: 15. CDR3 size: 17 residues. Germline CDR1 reads MNHEY; CDR2 reads SMNVEV (reference sequence). Here the CDR3 reads CASGLPGQITANYGYTF. The CDR3 nucleotides are TGTGCCAGCGGATTACCGGGACAGATAACCGCTAACTATGGCTACACCTTC.

V gene TRBV5-8 combines with J gene TRBJ2-2, with 7 bases fitting TRBD2. CDR1 is SGHTS, CDR2 YDEGEE, per germline. This CDR3 comprises 12 residues. J lost 15 bases, V lost 0 bases, and 5 bases had no gene match. The CDR3 loop reads CASSLAGRPLFF. CDR3 in DNA: TGTGCCAGCAGCTTGGCCGGGAGGCCCTTGTTTTTT.

V and J are TRBV10-3 and TRBJ2-7, with 9 nucleotides matching TRBD1. Looked up from germline, CDR1 is ENHRY and CDR2 is SYGVKD. V was pared by 5 bases and J by 6 bases, with 8 bases of the junction left unmatched. There are 14 residues in the CDR3. CDR3 region: CAISRGTGNIEQYF. The CDR3 DNA follows: TGTGCCATCAGTAGAGGGACAGGGAACATCGAGCAGTACTTC.

This clone has only a few counts. V gene TRBV5-1 combines with J gene TRBJ2-7; 9 bases are shared with TRBD2. The CDR3 is 17 residues long. Germline V gives CDR1 SGHRS, CDR2 YFSETQ. Unmatched junction bases numbered 9, after V lost 0 bases and J lost 2 bases. CDR3 coding DNA: TGCGCCAGCAGCTTGGCCTTCGGTAGCGGGAGTACCTACGAGCAGTACTTC. Protein product: CASSLAFGSGSTYEQYF.